This T cell receptor (beta chain) was obtained from a study of blood T cell repertoires in COVID-19. Whole-study context: Acute and convalescent COVID-19 samples came from the United States, Italy and Spain. T cells, B-cell-depleted T cells, or PBMCs provided the cDNA or gDNA that served as material.

Per the authors' pipeline: How many nucleated cells were present was estimated from reference gene primer amplification. Repertoires were generated with immunoSEQ multiplex PCR, while TCRdb's copy carries only in-frame clones and drops some. The V and J calls and clone size were taken over from that table, and D and trimming were inferred from the DNA. The sample carries about 240,000 clones, just under 85% recorded once. CDR1 MGHRA and CDR2 YSYEKL come from the germline V gene. The CDR3 is 18 amino acids. Trimming took 3 bases from V and 2 from J; bases not matched to a gene: 13. The receptor comes from an elderly woman with acute or convalescent COVID-19. The chain couples TRBV4-1 to TRBJ1-1; 9 bases are shared with TRBD1. The source material was peripheral blood. The CDR3 sequence is CASSHPPIPGQGNTEAFF. As DNA, the CDR3 is TGCGCCAGCAGCCACCCTCCGATACCGGGACAGGGTAACACTGAAGCTTTCTTT.